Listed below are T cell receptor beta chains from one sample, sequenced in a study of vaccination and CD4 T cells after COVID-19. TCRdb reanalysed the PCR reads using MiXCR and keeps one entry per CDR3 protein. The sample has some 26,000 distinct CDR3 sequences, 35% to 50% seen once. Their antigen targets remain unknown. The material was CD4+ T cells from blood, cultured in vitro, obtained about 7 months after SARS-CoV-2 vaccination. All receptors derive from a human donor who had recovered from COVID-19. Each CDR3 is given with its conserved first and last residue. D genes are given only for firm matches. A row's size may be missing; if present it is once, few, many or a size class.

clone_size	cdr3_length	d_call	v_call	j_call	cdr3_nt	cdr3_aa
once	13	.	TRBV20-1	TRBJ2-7	TGCAGTGCTAAGGAAGGGGCTGGGGGTGAGCAGTACTTC	CSAKEGAGGEQYF
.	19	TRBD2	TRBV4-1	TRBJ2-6	TGCGCCAGCAGCCATTTGGGACTAGCGGATGTCTCTGGGGCCAACGTCCTGACTTTC	CASSHLGLADVSGANVLTF
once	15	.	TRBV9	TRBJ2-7	TGTGCCAGCAGCGTAGGGAGGGACCCCCCCTACGAGCAGTACTTC	CASSVGRDPPYEQYF
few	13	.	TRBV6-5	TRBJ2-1	TGTGCCAGCAGTTACTCGCCGTGGAATGAGCAGTTCTTC	CASSYSPWNEQFF
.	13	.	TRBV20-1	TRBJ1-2	TGCAGTGCTAGTAGGCAGGACTTGGATGGCTACACCTTC	CSASRQDLDGYTF
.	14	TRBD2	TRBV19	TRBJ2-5	TGTGCCAGTAAAACTAGCGGGAGTGGGGAGACCCAGTACTTC	CASKTSGSGETQYF
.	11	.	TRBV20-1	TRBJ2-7	TGCAGTGCTAGCCCAAACTACGAGCAGTACTTC	CSASPNYEQYF
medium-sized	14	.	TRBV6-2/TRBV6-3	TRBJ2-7	TGTGCCAGCAGTTACCGTGCCACCTCCTACGAGCAGTACTTC	CASSYRATSYEQYF
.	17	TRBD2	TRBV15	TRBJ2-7	TGTGCCACCAGCAGCTGGCTAGCGGGATCCACAAAGTACGAGCAGTACTTC	CATSSWLAGSTKYEQYF
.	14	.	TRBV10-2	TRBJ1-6	TGCGCCAGCAGGCAGCCAGGGTACAATTCACCCCTCCACTTT	CASRQPGYNSPLHF
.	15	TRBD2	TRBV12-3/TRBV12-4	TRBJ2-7	TGTGCCAGCACCCCAAAACTAGCGGGAGTGTACGAGCAGTACTTC	CASTPKLAGVYEQYF
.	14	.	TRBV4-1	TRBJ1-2	TGCGCCAGCAGCCAAGTTCAACAGAACTATGGCTACACCTTC	CASSQVQQNYGYTF
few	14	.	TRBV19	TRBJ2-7	TGTGCCAGTAGTGCGTCCGGGTCCCTGTACGAGCAGTACTTC	CASSASGSLYEQYF
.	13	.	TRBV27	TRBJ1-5	TGTGCCAGCAGTTTGGGGGTAAATCAGCCCCAGCATTTT	CASSLGVNQPQHF